Presented here are 9 T cell receptor beta chains from one specimen sequenced in a study of Ad26.COV2.S vaccination and SARS-CoV-2 variants. Measured with immunoSEQ multiplex PCR; TCRdb has only the in-frame clones, and not every one. The data show some 270,000 clones, roughly 85% seen once. Sample treatment: some 20 received Ad26.COV2.S at low or high dose, single or two shots; roughly five received placebo; per-sample allocation not given. Samples came from day 63 after the first vaccine or placebo injection. Sequenced here: peripheral blood, sampled in a trial of Ad26.COV2.S vaccine versus placebo. The receptor set was obtained from a person between 18 and 59 years old who received the Ad26.COV2.S COVID-19 vaccine or a placebo.

The CDR3 DNA reads as TGTGCCAGCAGTGGGAGACAGGGATCCAATCAGCCCCAGCATTTT. Its translation: CASSGRQGSNQPQHF. The genes are TRBV6-6 and TRBJ1-5; 7 bases agree with TRBD1. Trimming cost V 5 bases and J 3 bases; bases outside gene matches: 7. There are 15 residues in the CDR3. Germline V gene lookup returns CDR1 MNHNY and CDR2 SVGAGI (reference sequence).

The V and J genes are TRBV2 and TRBJ1-4; 8 bases are a match to TRBD1. The CDR3 contains 13 residues. The ends lost 7 bases at V and 7 bases at J; junction bases unmatched: 5. Germline lookup yields CDR1 SNHLY and CDR2 FYNNEI. The CDR3 region has the DNA TGTGCCAGCAACAGGGGGACGGTTGAAAAACTGTTTTTT. Protein: CASNRGTVEKLFF.

V gene TRBV3-1 (or the pseudogene TRBV3-2) combines with J gene TRBJ1-2; D is possibly TRBD1 (5 bases). The V and J ends lost 0 bases and 4 bases respectively, with 12 bases between them. The CDR3 is 15 residues long. Germline V CDR1 and CDR2: LGHDT, YNNKEL (reference sequence). The CDR3 is CASSQDAVGVYGYTF. DNA of the CDR3: TGTGCCAGCAGCCAAGATGCTGTAGGGGTCTATGGCTACACCTTC.

J is TRBJ2-3 and V is TRBV4-3, with 11 bases identical to TRBD2. CDR1 and CDR2 (germline): LGHNA, YSLEER. V trimming: 4 bases; J trimming: 3 bases; junction bases outside the gene matches: 9. The CDR3 runs 17 residues. The CDR3 DNA reads TGCGCCAGCAGCCCCAATCAACTAGCGGGAGTTACAGATACGCAGTATTTT. Amino acid sequence: CASSPNQLAGVTDTQYF.

This clone was counted a few times. The gene calls are TRBV7-9 and TRBJ1-6; D uncertain. CDR1 and CDR2 from the germline V gene are SEHNR and FQNEAQ (reference sequence). CDR3 length: 16 residues. The germline V and J ends were trimmed by 1 base and 3 bases, with 10 bases remaining between them. The CDR3 DNA sequence: TGTGCCAGCAGCTTAGGATCCGGATTCTATAATTCACCCCTCCACTTT. It translates to CASSLGSGFYNSPLHF.

This clone showed up just once. The chain has TRBV4-2 and TRBJ2-7, with 9 bases matching TRBD1. V dropped 1 base and J dropped 4; count of bases not matched to a gene: 11. The CDR3 has 17 residues. CDR1 is LGHNA and CDR2 is YNFKEQ in the germline V gene. CDR3 protein: CASSQVGWGQGYYEQYF. DNA for the CDR3: TGTGCCAGCAGCCAAGTCGGATGGGGACAGGGCTATTACGAGCAGTACTTC.

This rearrangement joins TRBV6-5 to TRBJ1-1; D ambiguous. Germline V gives CDR1 MNHEY, CDR2 SVGAGI. The CDR3 has 14 residues. V gave up 0 bases and J gave up 4 bases, with 9 bases separating them. Here the CDR3 reads CASSYSKAITEAFF. CDR3 nucleotide sequence: TGTGCCAGCAGTTACTCGAAGGCGATCACTGAAGCTTTCTTT.

The gene calls are TRBV5-1 and TRBJ2-7; either TRBD1 or TRBD2 may supply D (5 bases each). CDR1 and CDR2 (germline): SGHRS, YFSETQ. There are 15 residues in the CDR3. Deletions cut 2 bases from V and 5 bases from J, with 17 bases between. The CDR3 DNA is TGCGCCAGCAGCTTCAGGCAGGGAGTCCCCCACGAGCAGTACGTC. Its protein is CASSFRQGVPHEQYV.

The chain has TRBV4-2 and TRBJ2-5; 7 bases agree with TRBD2. Germline values: CDR1 LGHNA, CDR2 YNFKEQ. V gave up 2 bases and J gave up 2 bases; unmatched junction bases: 11. The CDR3 sequence is 17 residues long. This CDR3 is CASSQRRASGAQETQYF. The CDR3 region has the DNA TGTGCCAGCAGCCAAAGACGGGCTAGCGGAGCTCAAGAGACCCAGTACTTC.